Here is one T cell receptor (beta chain) with its context. No antigen is known for it. A junction end diverges from the germline sequence, so it may reflect a read error. Bulk unsorted tissue served as the source for RNA extraction, and RNA quality was assessed using a NanoDrop ND-1000 and an Agilent 2100. The donors were newly diagnosed lung cancer patients admitted for thoracic surgery in China from August to November 2014 who had not received prior chemotherapy. Patients with previous radiotherapy or chemotherapy, or with another concurrent cancer, were excluded from the study. Surgical tissue pieces of roughly 1-2.3 cm3 were preserved in RNAlater solution and stored at -80 °C until use. This sample was taken from a study of tumor and adjacent non-tumor tissue in lung cancer (dated by TCRdb to 2017 to 2018). At the level of the whole study: Of the cohort, 11 to 12 patients had adenocarcinoma, 2 had squamous cell carcinoma and 1 had small cell lung cancer. Ages among the roughly 15 patients ranged from about 30 to 85 years, there were around ten men and 5 women, and disease was at TNM stage I to III. A total of 95 million to 150 million productive TCRbeta reads were generated by sequencing, corresponding to an average of around 4 million reads per sample. Bulk TCRbeta repertoires were compared between lung tumor tissue and matched distant non-tumor lung tissue obtained from around 16 lung cancer patients. For each patient, one tumor sample and one normal lung sample were taken, giving roughly 30 paired specimens that underwent TCRbeta CDR3 sequencing. What the study reported, not specific to this receptor: Neither the sequencing platform nor unique molecular identifiers are mentioned in the methods. Because peripheral blood was not sequenced, blood TCRbeta repertoires in the lung cancer patients of the study were not examined. In normal lung, the top 100 clones accounted for a significantly larger cumulative share of the repertoire than in tumor tissue. With only about 16 patients in the cohort, the authors noted that larger samples and more detailed clinical data are needed. Younger patients had significantly higher TCR diversity, and higher tumor TCR diversity was associated with shorter overall and disease-free survival. TCR diversity (inverse Simpson) was significantly higher in tumor than in normal lung tissue (roughly 430 vs 170, P = 0.0075, Mann-Whitney U test).

Its CDR3 holds 14 amino acids, cysteine through phenylalanine. Just the 42-base CDR3 DNA is kept, in frame starting at base 1. Looking up the germline V gene (reference sequence) yields CDR1 SGHAT and CDR2 FQDESV. Libraries were prepared through multiplex PCR. The sequencing machine was an Illumina HiSeq 2500. TCRbeta libraries were built by three rounds of nested PCR using primers (Table S4), following protocols modified from ARM-PCR. Before sequencing, PCR products of 200-500 bp were excised from the gel and purified with the QIAquick gel extraction kit. Processing in the source paper ran as follows. Trimmomatic was used to clean the reads, FLASH was used to merge the reads into complete CDR3 sequences, and MiTCR was used to assign the reads to V(D)J germline segments. Clonal diversity was calculated as the inverse Simpson's index using VDJtools. Productive reads were defined as in-frame sequences without a premature stop codon. TCRdb reprocessed the public reads (quality trimming at Q25 with fastp, clone calling with MiXCR) and kept in-frame beta chains. Every distinct CDR3 protein forms one entry, paired with its most common genes and DNA. The V and J calls come from TCRdb's annotation, not from the publication. The sample includes approximately 68,000 distinct CDR3 sequences, with 60% to 75% observed a single time. The ten largest clonotypes hold approximately 28% of the sample.

This receptor was taken from a man aged 60 to 75 with non-small cell lung cancer. Sequencing was carried out using lung tumor tissue. The rearranged chain carries TRBV11-1 and TRBJ2-2; the D region possibly corresponds to TRBD2 (5 bases align). The DNA sequence follows: TGTGCCAGCGGCTATACTAATGGCACCGGGGAGCTGGTTTTT. Protein translation: CASGYTNGTGELVF. With the rest looked up from the reference TRBV11-1 and TRBJ2-2 genes rather than sequenced, the full variable domain is EAEVAQSPRYKITEKSQAVAFWCDPISGHATLYWYRQILGQGPELLVQFQDESVVDDSQLPKDRFSAERLKGVDSTLKIQPAELGDSAMYLCASGYTNGTGELVFGEGSRLTVL.